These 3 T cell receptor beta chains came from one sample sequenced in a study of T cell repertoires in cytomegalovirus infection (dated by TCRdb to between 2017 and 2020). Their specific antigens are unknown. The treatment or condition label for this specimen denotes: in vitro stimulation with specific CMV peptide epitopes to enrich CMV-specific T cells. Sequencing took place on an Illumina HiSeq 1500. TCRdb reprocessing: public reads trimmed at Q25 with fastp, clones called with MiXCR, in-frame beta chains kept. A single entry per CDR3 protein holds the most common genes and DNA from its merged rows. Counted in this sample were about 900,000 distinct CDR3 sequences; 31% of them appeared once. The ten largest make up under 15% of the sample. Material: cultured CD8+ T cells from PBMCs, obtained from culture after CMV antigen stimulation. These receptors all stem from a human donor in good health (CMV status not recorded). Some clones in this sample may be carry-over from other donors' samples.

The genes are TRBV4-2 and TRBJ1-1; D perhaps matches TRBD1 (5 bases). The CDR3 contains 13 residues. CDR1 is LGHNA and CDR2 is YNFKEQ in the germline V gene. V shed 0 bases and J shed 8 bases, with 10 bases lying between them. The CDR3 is CASSQDRPGEAFF. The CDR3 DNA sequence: TGTGCCAGCAGCCAAGATCGGCCAGGGGAAGCTTTCTTT.

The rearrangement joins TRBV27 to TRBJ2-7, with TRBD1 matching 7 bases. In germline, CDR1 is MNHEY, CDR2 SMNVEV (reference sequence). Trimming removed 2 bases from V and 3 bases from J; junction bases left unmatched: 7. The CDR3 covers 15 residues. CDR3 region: CASSLPDRANYEQYF. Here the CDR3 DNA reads TGTGCCAGCAGTTTACCTGACAGGGCCAACTACGAGCAGTACTTC.

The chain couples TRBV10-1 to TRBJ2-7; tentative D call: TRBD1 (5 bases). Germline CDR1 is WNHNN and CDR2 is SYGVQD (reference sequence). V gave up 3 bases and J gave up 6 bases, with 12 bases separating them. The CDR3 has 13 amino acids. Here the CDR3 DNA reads TGCGCCAGCAGTGAACCCAGGGTGGGCGAGCAGTACTTC. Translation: CASSEPRVGEQYF.